The clone carrying this T cell receptor (beta chain) was counted only a few times. The antigen is undetermined. The data were taken from a study of T cells in Graves' hyperthyroidism and ophthalmopathy. Source material for PBMCs was less than 12 ml fresh peripheral blood. Study findings and constraints: For ophthalmopathy, model prediction preceded onset by a median roughly 5.9 months. Most expanded thyroid clonotypes above 0.001 recurred in blood.

Researchers amplified the TCR beta CDR3 regions from RNA transcripts. TCR CDR3 regions were first amplified by RT-PCR with HTBI primers. In TCRdb, the multiplex PCR reads were re-called with MiXCR into one record per CDR3 protein. The table lists 370,000 or so distinct CDR3 sequences, just under 25% of them singletons. From germline, CDR1 is MGHRA and CDR2 YSYEKL. The CDR3 runs to 14 residues. Unmatched junction bases numbered 3, after V lost 1 base and J lost 5 bases. The source is a man aged 50-59 years with Graves' hyperthyroidism. V is TRBV4-1 and J is TRBJ2-7; 9 nucleotides agree with TRBD2. The sequencing input was blood. CDR3 residues: CASSQGSGRHEQYF. The DNA for the CDR3 is TGCGCCAGCAGCCAAGGGAGCGGGAGGCACGAGCAGTACTTC.